Listed below are T cell receptor beta chains from one sample, sequenced in a study of blood T cell repertoires in COVID-19. Using immunoSEQ multiplex PCR, the repertoire was profiled, and TCRdb retains in-frame clones only, with some absent. The repertoire includes tens of thousands of clones, approximately 80% of them detected once, and about 22% sits in the top ten. The sample was peripheral blood. The source is an older woman with acute or convalescent COVID-19. CDR3s leave out the opening cysteine and the closing phenylalanine or tryptophan. Fields, in order: J gene, V gene, CDR3 protein.

J: TRBJ2-7
V: TRBV5-1
CDR3: ASSLARGGPYEQY

J: TRBJ1-5
V: TRBV19
CDR3: ASSIEGTRNQPQH

J: TRBJ1-1
V: TRBV18
CDR3: ASSEQNTEAF

J: TRBJ2-7
V: TRBV10-2
CDR3: ASRAGTGATYEQY

J: TRBJ2-4
V: TRBV19
CDR3: ASSIGRAPKNIQY

J: TRBJ1-4
V: TRBV5-4
CDR3: ASSLGQGATNEKLF

J: TRBJ1-5
V: TRBV4-3
CDR3: ASSHYAEGNWPQH

J: TRBJ1-6
V: TRBV13
CDR3: ASSRGASHSPLH

J: TRBJ2-1
V: TRBV6-5
CDR3: ASSHGTSGGREQF

J: TRBJ2-5
V: TRBV5-6
CDR3: ASANRLVQRQETQY

J: TRBJ2-5
V: TRBV6-2/TRBV6-3
CDR3: ASSYPTGGETQY

J: TRBJ2-1
V: TRBV7-3
CDR3: ASSLNGGAVNEQF

J: TRBJ2-7
V: TRBV21-1
CDR3: ASSKRLGRGLLHEQY

J: TRBJ2-1
V: TRBV14
CDR3: ASSQTRGGRNWEQF

J: TRBJ2-5
V: TRBV5-5
CDR3: ASSLGSQETQY

J: TRBJ2-2
V: TRBV6-4
CDR3: ASSQGQNTGELF

J: TRBJ2-7
V: TRBV27
CDR3: ASSFLGQVLPYEQY

J: TRBJ1-5
V: TRBV2
CDR3: ASRAGTGVQPQH

J: TRBJ1-4
V: TRBV4-1
CDR3: ASRSETGGDEKLF

J: TRBJ1-1
V: TRBV2
CDR3: ASRGDRGNTEAF

J: TRBJ2-6
V: TRBV5-8
CDR3: ASRVYGTVVSGANVLT

J: TRBJ1-1
V: TRBV29-1
CDR3: SVEDGGGAFTEAF

J: TRBJ2-1
V: TRBV6-6
CDR3: ASSLLTGGGEQF

J: TRBJ2-2
V: TRBV29-1
CDR3: SVNIHTGELF

J: TRBJ1-1
V: TRBV5-4
CDR3: ASSGGGGLPF

J: TRBJ2-1
V: TRBV5-6
CDR3: ASSPDGGYNEQF

J: TRBJ2-7
V: TRBV21-1
CDR3: ASSKLDYEQY

J: TRBJ2-5
V: TRBV5-1
CDR3: ASSLEEGLETQY

J: TRBJ2-5
V: TRBV4-2
CDR3: ASSQEGGTVFQETQY

J: TRBJ2-3
V: TRBV3-1/TRBV3-2
CDR3: ASSNGGIFTDTQY

J: TRBJ2-2
V: TRBV13
CDR3: ASSLAQITNTGELF

J: TRBJ2-7
V: TRBV27
CDR3: ASSRGTGNAYEQY

J: TRBJ2-7
V: TRBV6-1
CDR3: ASSDWQFEQY

J: TRBJ2-3
V: TRBV27
CDR3: ASSLYGRVGSADTQY

J: TRBJ1-1
V: TRBV18
CDR3: ASSPVEGAQAF

J: TRBJ1-1
V: TRBV7-9
CDR3: ATGRGPNTEAF

J: TRBJ1-4
V: TRBV4-1
CDR3: ASSQDSAAGAFEKLF

J: TRBJ2-3
V: TRBV6-2/TRBV6-3
CDR3: ASSWTSGGARNTQY